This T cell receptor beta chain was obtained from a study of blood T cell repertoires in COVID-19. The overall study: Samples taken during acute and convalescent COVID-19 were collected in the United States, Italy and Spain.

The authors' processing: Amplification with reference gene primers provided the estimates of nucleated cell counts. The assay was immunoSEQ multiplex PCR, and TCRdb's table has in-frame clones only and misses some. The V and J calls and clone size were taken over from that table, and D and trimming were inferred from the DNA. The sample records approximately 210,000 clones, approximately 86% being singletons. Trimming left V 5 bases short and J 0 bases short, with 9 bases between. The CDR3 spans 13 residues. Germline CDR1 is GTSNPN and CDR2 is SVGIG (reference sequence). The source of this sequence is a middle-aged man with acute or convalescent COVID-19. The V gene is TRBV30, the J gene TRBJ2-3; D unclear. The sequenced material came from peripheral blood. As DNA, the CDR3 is TGTGCCTGGCAGGATTCTAGCACAGATACGCAGTATTTT. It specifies CAWQDSSTDTQYF.